This entry lists 28 T cell receptor beta chains sequenced from one sample in a study of beta chain features in type 1 diabetes. Broader study findings: Type 1 diabetes patients had TCRB CDR3s that were shorter (moderately but significantly so) in all four CD4+ subsets.

Expressed TCRB transcripts were sequenced after all isolated RNA was converted to cDNA. Profiled with immunoSEQ multiplex PCR; TCRdb holds only in-frame clones, not every one. Of fewer than 200,000 clones listed, 10% are singletons. These receptors have no known antigen. Sequencing was done on a sample of central memory CD4+ T cells from blood. Receptors were obtained from a man aged 25 to 40 with type 1 diabetes.

This clone was seen a handful of times. The chain combines TRBV5-4 with TRBJ2-7, with 12 bases aligning to TRBD2. In germline, CDR1 is SGHNT, CDR2 YYREEE (reference sequence). Trimming cost V 5 bases and J 2 bases; bases outside gene matches: 5. CDR3 length: 15 amino acids. As DNA, the CDR3 is TGTGCCAGCAGTCCGGGACTAGCGGGCCCCTACGAGCAGTACTTC. It specifies CASSPGLAGPYEQYF. Supplemented by reference TRBV5-4 and TRBJ2-7, the full variable domain reads ETGVTQSPTHLIKTRGQQVTLRCSSQSGHNTVSWYQQALGQGPQFIFQYYREEENGRGNFPPRFSGLQFPNYSSELNVNALELDDSALYLCASSPGLAGPYEQYFGPGTRLTVT.

This chain connects TRBV29-1 to TRBJ2-3; 7 bases align to TRBD2. J gave up 5 bases and V 7 bases, and 12 bases lay outside the gene matches. The CDR3 extends over 14 amino acids. CDR1 SQVTM and CDR2 ANQGSEA come from the germline V gene. The DNA for the CDR3 is TGCAGCGCCCGAGCGGGGTCAGCAGAAGATACGCAGTATTTT. This translates into CSARAGSAEDTQYF.

This chain joins TRBV7-9 and TRBJ1-1; no firm D call. V was cut by 0 bases and J by 7 bases, with 6 bases left in between. This CDR3 is 12 amino acids long. Germline CDR1 SEHNR, CDR2 FQNEAQ (reference sequence). The CDR3, as DNA: TGTGCCAGCAGCTTAGCTGGAGTTGAAGCTTTCTTT. Protein product: CASSLAGVEAFF.

The gene calls are TRBV4-2 and TRBJ2-3; 12 bases align to TRBD2. Germline values: CDR1 LGHNA, CDR2 YNFKEQ. There are 15 residues in the CDR3. V was clipped by 4 bases and J by 3 bases; unmatched bases: 2. CDR3 loop: CASSRTSGITDTQYF. CDR3 sequence (DNA): TGTGCCAGCAGCCGGACTAGCGGGATAACAGATACGCAGTATTTT.

The chain uses TRBV25-1 and TRBJ2-1, with D maybe TRBD2 (6 bases). CDR3 length: 13 residues. V lost 5 bases, J lost 3 bases, and 8 bases lay in between. Germline loops: CDR1 MGHDK, CDR2 SYGVNS. The CDR3 DNA follows: TGTGCCAGCAGTACGACTAGCTACAATGAGCAGTTCTTC. The encoded protein is CASSTTSYNEQFF.

This clone was recorded many times. This chain connects TRBV4-3 to TRBJ1-1, with D hard to call. The V end was cut by 0 bases, the J end by 0 bases, with 11 bases between. The CDR3 loop spans 16 amino acids. CDR1 and CDR2 (germline): LGHNA, YSLEER. The CDR3 is CASSQEKDGVNTEAFF. The CDR3 coding sequence is TGCGCCAGCAGCCAAGAAAAGGACGGGGTGAACACTGAAGCTTTCTTT.

V and J are TRBV6-1 and TRBJ2-7; tentatively, D is TRBD1 (6 bases). The CDR3 is 15 amino acids. Trimming cost V 6 bases and J 0 bases, with 15 bases left between them. Germline CDR1 MNHNS, CDR2 SASEGT. CDR3 in DNA: TGTGCCAGCAGACGTCAGGGGTTTCCCTCCTACGAGCAGTACTTC. Translated, it gives CASRRQGFPSYEQYF.

The V and J genes are TRBV29-1 and TRBJ2-5; tentative D call: TRBD2 (5 bases). Germline V gene sequence: CDR1 SQVTM, CDR2 ANQGSEA. This CDR3 region has 12 residues. V was pared by 4 bases and J by 3 bases, with 9 bases between. CDR3 sequence reads: CSVVWGEETQYF. CDR3 DNA sequence: TGCAGCGTTGTATGGGGAGAAGAGACCCAGTACTTC.

This clone was seen more than once but under ten times. The chain employs TRBV6-1 and TRBJ2-5; perhaps TRBD2 as D (5 bases). Germline loops: CDR1 MNHNS, CDR2 SASEGT. V lost 4 bases, J lost 1 base, and 16 bases lay in between. The CDR3 runs 16 residues. DNA for the CDR3: TGTGCCAGCAGTGCACACGCTGGGGAGACCCAAGAGACCCAGTACTTC. Its protein is CASSAHAGETQETQYF.

V and J are TRBV27 and TRBJ1-1, with D unresolved. V was trimmed by 5 bases and J by 4 bases, leaving 14 bases between them. The germline V gene has CDR1 MNHEY and CDR2 SMNVEV (reference sequence). This CDR3 is built from 14 residues. The CDR3 reads CASSPLDKATEAFF. CDR3 DNA: TGTGCCAGCAGTCCCCTCGACAAGGCCACTGAAGCTTTCTTT.

V and J are TRBV27 and TRBJ2-7; 13 positions agree with TRBD2. Germline V gene data show CDR1 as MNHEY and CDR2 as SMNVEV (reference sequence). The V segment lost 3 bases and the J segment 5 bases; nucleotides outside the gene matches: 19. There are 20 residues in the CDR3. In nucleotides, the CDR3 is TGTGCCAGCAGTTTCGGCGGACTAGCGGGAGCAAAGGGTGTAGCGCACGAGCAGTACTTC. This codes for CASSFGGLAGAKGVAHEQYF.

As DNA, the CDR3 is TGTGCCAGCAGGTTTTGGGGCGTGGGTGATCAGCCCCAGCATTTT. It is translated as CASRFWGVGDQPQHF. The chain employs TRBV2 and TRBJ1-5, with D possibly TRBD1 on 5 matching bases. V shed 6 bases and J shed 5 bases, with 17 bases lying between them. CDR3 length: 15 residues. The germline V gene has CDR1 SNHLY and CDR2 FYNNEI.

This clone appeared a few times. The chain joins TRBV5-1 to TRBJ1-2; 9 bases are shared with TRBD1. CDR3 length equals 14 residues. Unmatched junction bases numbered 8, after V lost 4 bases and J lost 7 bases. Germline V gives CDR1 SGHRS, CDR2 YFSETQ. Written as DNA, the CDR3 is TGCGCCAGCAGCATCGAACAGGGGGCTGGTGGCTACACCTTC. It translates to CASSIEQGAGGYTF.

This clone was counted only a few times. The rearrangement links TRBV27 to TRBJ1-5; 8 bases match TRBD1. Germline values: CDR1 MNHEY, CDR2 SMNVEV (reference sequence). The V gene end was trimmed by 4 bases and the J gene end by 2 bases; junction bases not matched to a gene: 4. The CDR3 loop spans 15 amino acids. Written as DNA, the CDR3 is TGTGCCAGCAGTTACCAGGGGGCGGGCAATCAGCCCCAGCATTTT. This translates into CASSYQGAGNQPQHF.

A few counts support this clone. CDR3 amino acids: CASSLARLAGGSYQETQYF. In DNA, the CDR3 is TGTGCCAGCAGCTTAGCCCGACTAGCGGGAGGCTCGTACCAAGAGACCCAGTACTTC. The J gene is TRBJ2-5, the V gene TRBV7-8; 13 nucleotides line up with TRBD2. The V and J ends lost 0 bases and 0 bases, in that order; junction bases with no gene match: 7. The CDR3 loop spans 19 amino acids. CDR1 and CDR2 from the germline V gene are SGHVS and FQNEAQ.

The chain carries TRBV15 and TRBJ1-1, with a tentative D call TRBD1 (6 bases). CDR3 length equals 15 residues. The V gene lost 5 bases and the J gene lost 3 bases, with 16 bases spanning the gap. The germline V gene encodes CDR1 LNHNV and CDR2 YYDKDF (reference sequence). DNA for the CDR3: TGTGCCACCAGCGGCTCCGGGACACCTGACACTGAAGCTTTCTTT. Translated, it gives CATSGSGTPDTEAFF.

This clone has just a few counts. This chain uses TRBV6-5 with TRBJ1-4, with a tentative D call TRBD1 (5 bases). This CDR3 has 14 residues. Germline CDR1 MNHEY, CDR2 SVGAGI. V lost 2 bases, J lost 7 bases, and 11 bases lay in between. CDR3 sequence: CASSYARVGEKLFF. CDR3 nucleotide sequence: TGTGCCAGCAGTTACGCCAGGGTCGGTGAAAAACTGTTTTTT.

V gene TRBV13 combines with J gene TRBJ1-1; D is uncertain. Germline CDR1 PRHDT, CDR2 FYEKMQ (reference sequence). V was shortened by 1 base and J by 6 bases, with 6 bases between the two germline ends. The CDR3 sequence is 12 residues long. CDR3 loop: CASSLVQAEAFF. CDR3 nucleotides: TGTGCCAGCAGCTTAGTACAAGCTGAAGCTTTCTTT.

This clone has more than one count but fewer than ten. Other DNA sequences in this sample translate to the same CDR3. V is TRBV29-1 and J is TRBJ2-7; no clear D gene. V lost 3 bases and J lost 0, with 6 bases in between. The CDR3 loop spans 12 amino acids. Per the germline V gene, CDR1 is SQVTM and CDR2 is ANQGSEA. Here the CDR3 reads CSVEGSSYEQYF. For the CDR3, the DNA is TGCAGCGTTGAGGGCAGCTCCTACGAGCAGTACTTC.

The sample holds many counts of this clone. The gene calls are TRBV4-2 and TRBJ2-5, with 12 nucleotides matching TRBD2. This CDR3 has 16 amino acids. V was clipped by 8 bases and J by 5 bases; unmatched bases: 12. In germline, CDR1 is LGHNA, CDR2 YNFKEQ. CDR3 sequence: CASRRTSGKYGETQYF. CDR3 coding DNA: TGTGCCAGCCGGAGGACTAGCGGGAAATACGGGGAGACCCAGTACTTC.

The chain's CDR3 is CASSQSNSAGNTIYF. Here the CDR3 DNA reads TGTGCCAGCAGCCAATCCAACAGTGCTGGAAACACCATATATTTT. The chain has TRBV7-9 and TRBJ1-3; D ambiguous. CDR3 length: 15 residues. Germline CDR1 reads SEHNR; CDR2 reads FQNEAQ (reference sequence). Trimming took off 5 bases at V and 2 bases at J, with 13 bases between the two ends.

The chain is built from TRBV2 and TRBJ2-7; TRBD2 agrees at 11 bases. The CDR3 length is 13 residues. Germline values: CDR1 SNHLY, CDR2 FYNNEI. The V gene end was trimmed by 9 bases and the J gene end by 2 bases; junction bases not matched to a gene: 3. Here the CDR3 DNA reads TGTGCCAGTCGACTAGCGGGGACCTACGAGCAGTACTTC. Encoded protein: CASRLAGTYEQYF.

This chain links TRBV28 with TRBJ2-7; 8 bases fit TRBD1. The CDR3 runs to 14 residues. V lost 8 bases to trimming and J lost 2 bases; unmatched junction nucleotides: 8. Germline V CDR1 and CDR2: MDHEN, SYDVKM. CDR3 in amino acids: CASLATGGTYEQYF. The CDR3 nucleotides are TGTGCCAGCCTTGCCACAGGGGGAACCTACGAGCAGTACTTC.

The chain combines TRBV29-1 with TRBJ2-3, with 10 bases aligning to TRBD2. Germline CDR1 and CDR2: SQVTM and ANQGSEA. The ends lost 6 bases at V and 3 bases at J; junction bases unmatched: 12. The CDR3 length is 16 residues. The CDR3 nucleotides are TGCAGCGTCTCAAGACCCCTAGCGGGAGTGACAGATACGCAGTATTTT. This gives the protein CSVSRPLAGVTDTQYF.

This clone was counted a few times. The CDR3 DNA follows: TGTGCCAGCAGCTTGGGACAGGGTATGGCCAAAAACATTCAGTACTTC. Translating it yields CASSLGQGMAKNIQYF. The chain recombines TRBV7-9 with TRBJ2-4; 9 positions agree with TRBD1. The germline V gene encodes CDR1 SEHNR and CDR2 FQNEAQ (reference sequence). The CDR3 is made up of 16 amino acids. V was pared by 3 bases and J by 1 base, with 4 bases of the junction left unmatched.

This clone was picked up a small number of times. V is TRBV5-1 and J is TRBJ1-2, with D tentatively TRBD1 (5 bases). Per germline, CDR1 SGHRS and CDR2 YFSETQ. The germline V and J ends were trimmed by 5 bases and 8 bases, with 13 bases remaining between them. This CDR3 is 12 amino acids long. The CDR3, as DNA: TGCGCCAGCAGGGAATCAGGGTCCGGCTACACCTTC. Its translation is CASRESGSGYTF.

This chain uses TRBV7-2 with TRBJ2-5; the D is unclear. Germline CDR1 reads SGHTA; CDR2 reads FQGNSA. Trimming stripped 2 bases from V and 5 bases from J, with 9 bases between. The CDR3 length is 13 residues. CDR3 in amino acids: CASSLNKRETQYF. The CDR3 DNA sequence: TGTGCCAGCAGCTTAAATAAGCGTGAGACCCAGTACTTC. Variable domain in full (rest from reference TRBV7-2 and TRBJ2-5): GAGVSQSPSNKVTEKGKDVELRCDPISGHTALYWYRQSLGQGLEFLIYFQGNSAPDKSGLPSDRFSAERTGGSVSTLTIQRTQQEDSAVYLCASSLNKRETQYFGPGTRLLVL.

The chain joins TRBV30 to TRBJ2-2, with 7 nucleotides matching TRBD2. Germline CDR1 is GTSNPN and CDR2 is SVGIG (reference sequence). The CDR3 contains 15 residues. Germline trimming cut 7 bases from V and 6 bases from J; bases unmatched to any gene: 14. CDR3 nucleotides: TGTGCCTACGTACCCAAGCGGGATGTCTCCGGGGAGCTGTTTTTT. Translated, it gives CAYVPKRDVSGELFF.